A single sample is the source of the 15 T cell receptor beta chains below, sequenced in a study of cytomegalovirus exposure and HLA in healthy donors. PCR amplification relied on 60 Vbeta primers (plus 13 Jbeta primers). Clones were sequenced by immunoSEQ multiplex PCR, and TCRdb holds only the in-frame ones, with some missing. Of about 170,000 clones in the sample, 75% are singletons; the top ten hold almost 3%. The sequencing input was PBMCs. These receptors were obtained from a woman aged 50 to 65 in good health and CMV-seropositive.

This clone was detected only once. The chain joins TRBV6-5 to TRBJ1-2; 8 bases map to TRBD1. This CDR3 is 15 amino acids long. V trimming: 5 bases; J trimming: 4 bases; junction bases outside the gene matches: 9. Per germline, CDR1 MNHEY and CDR2 SVGAGI. CDR3 region: CASSQQGVARYGYTF. The CDR3 nucleotides are TGTGCCAGCAGTCAACAGGGGGTAGCCCGCTATGGCTACACCTTC.

CDR3 nucleotide sequence: TGTGCCAGCAGCTGGGAACTAGCGGGGGGCCGGGGAGATACGCAGTATTTT. This gives the protein CASSWELAGGRGDTQYF. V usage is TRBV11-2 and J usage is TRBJ2-3, with 12 bases lining up with TRBD2. V lost 4 bases to trimming and J lost 5 bases; unmatched junction nucleotides: 10. The CDR3 runs to 17 residues. The V gene's germline CDR1 is SGHAT and CDR2 FQNNGV.

The rearrangement uses TRBV6-1 and TRBJ1-2; no firm D call. The V gene lost 5 bases and the J gene lost 7 bases, with 11 bases spanning the gap. Germline V gene sequence: CDR1 MNHNS, CDR2 SASEGT. This CDR3 region has 12 residues. The CDR3 protein is CASSLREGGYTF. CDR3 nucleotide sequence: TGTGCCAGCAGTTTACGGGAGGGTGGCTACACCTTC.

The chain is built from TRBV2 and TRBJ1-1; a possible D gene is TRBD1 (5 bases). V lost 6 bases, J lost 0 bases, and 11 bases lay in between. CDR1 and CDR2 from the germline V gene are SNHLY and FYNNEI. The CDR3 spans 14 residues. The CDR3 loop reads CASRSRAMNTEAFF. The CDR3, as DNA: TGTGCCAGCAGGTCCAGGGCCATGAACACTGAAGCTTTCTTT.

The chain uses TRBV7-9 and TRBJ2-1; 7 bases are shared with TRBD2. The CDR3 covers 16 residues. J gave up 5 bases and V 5 bases, and 12 bases lay outside the gene matches. In germline, CDR1 is SEHNR, CDR2 FQNEAQ (reference sequence). The CDR3 sequence: CASSAWGGSGHNEQFF. DNA for the CDR3: TGTGCCAGCAGCGCCTGGGGTGGTAGCGGGCACAATGAGCAGTTCTTC. Full variable domain (rest looked up from reference TRBV7-9 and TRBJ2-1): DTGVSQNPRHKITKRGQNVTFRCDPISEHNRLYWYRQTLGQGPEFLTYFQNEAQLEKSRLLSDRFSAERPKGSFSTLEIQRTEQGDSAMYLCASSAWGGSGHNEQFFGPGTRLTVL.

CDR3 sequence reads: CASRKTGGGNTIYF. DNA for the CDR3: TGTGCCAGCAGAAAGACAGGGGGTGGAAACACCATATATTTT. The chain carries TRBV6-5 and TRBJ1-3; 9 bases map to TRBD1. The CDR3 has 14 amino acids. V dropped 6 bases and J dropped 3; count of bases not matched to a gene: 3. Germline V CDR1 and CDR2: MNHEY, SVGAGI.

The chain joins TRBV7-9 to TRBJ1-2; 11 bases are shared with TRBD1. The CDR3 has 13 residues. CDR1 and CDR2 from the germline V gene are SEHNR and FQNEAQ (reference sequence). The V segment lost 5 bases and the J segment 7 bases; nucleotides outside the gene matches: 3. The CDR3 loop is CASSVGTGGGYTF. CDR3 bases: TGTGCCAGCAGCGTCGGGACAGGGGGTGGCTACACCTTC.

The chain combines TRBV7-9 with TRBJ1-2, with D maybe TRBD1 (5 bases). Trimming took 1 base from V and 6 from J, leaving 12 bases between them. This CDR3 has 14 residues. The germline V gene encodes CDR1 SEHNR and CDR2 FQNEAQ (reference sequence). CDR3 bases: TGTGCCAGCAGCTTAGGACAGCTCGATGATGGCTACACCTTC. As protein: CASSLGQLDDGYTF. Drawing the rest from reference TRBV7-9 and TRBJ1-2, the complete variable domain is DTGVSQNPRHKITKRGQNVTFRCDPISEHNRLYWYRQTLGQGPEFLTYFQNEAQLEKSRLLSDRFSAERPKGSFSTLEIQRTEQGDSAMYLCASSLGQLDDGYTFGSGTRLTVV.

The rearrangement joins TRBV5-4 to TRBJ1-2; a weak D match, TRBD1 (6 bases). In germline, CDR1 is SGHNT, CDR2 YYREEE (reference sequence). Deletions cut 3 bases from V and 8 bases from J, with 14 bases between. This CDR3 region has 13 residues. CDR3 sequence reads: CASSYIQGWGYTF. CDR3 DNA: TGTGCCAGCAGCTATATACAGGGTTGGGGCTACACCTTC.

The chain recombines TRBV7-8 with TRBJ1-1; D remains unclear. This CDR3 region has 14 residues. Germline V gene data show CDR1 as SGHVS and CDR2 as FQNEAQ. The ends were cut back, 4 bases at V and 0 bases at J, with 9 bases in the middle. In DNA form, the CDR3 reads TGTGCCAGCAGCTCGAACAAGATGAACACTGAAGCTTTCTTT. Translation: CASSSNKMNTEAFF. The variable domain in full, with the rest retrieved from reference TRBV7-8 and TRBJ1-1, is GAGVSQSPRYKVAKRGQDVALRCDPISGHVSLFWYQQALGQGPEFLTYFQNEAQLDKSGLPSDRFFAERPEGSVSTLKIQRTQQEDSAVYLCASSSNKMNTEAFFGQGTRLTVV.

V is TRBV30 and J is TRBJ1-4; 10 bases line up with TRBD1. Germline V gene lookup returns CDR1 GTSNPN and CDR2 SVGIG (reference sequence). V trimming: 5 bases; J trimming: 7 bases; junction bases outside the gene matches: 4. CDR3 length equals 13 residues. CDR3 protein: CAWSTGGGEKLFF. CDR3 DNA sequence: TGTGCCTGGTCGACAGGGGGCGGTGAAAAACTGTTTTTT.

V usage is TRBV4-1 and J usage is TRBJ2-1; 15 bases align to TRBD2. V was pared by 4 bases and J by 9 bases, with 7 bases of the junction left unmatched. From germline, CDR1 is MGHRA and CDR2 YSYEKL. This CDR3 contains 16 residues. The CDR3 here is CASSPRTSGGAGEQFF. Here the CDR3 DNA reads TGCGCCAGCAGCCCCCGGACTAGCGGGGGGGCCGGTGAGCAGTTCTTC.

This clone appeared once. The rearrangement uses TRBV6-5 and TRBJ2-7; the D gene is possibly TRBD1 (6 bases). The CDR3 extends over 15 amino acids. The V gene's germline CDR1 is MNHEY and CDR2 SVGAGI. The V end lost 0 bases, the J end lost 2 bases, and 11 bases lay between the germline ends. CDR3 in amino acids: CASSYSSAGAYEQYF. The DNA for the CDR3 is TGTGCCAGCAGTTACTCGAGCGCAGGGGCCTACGAGCAGTACTTC.

This sequence joins TRBV6-1 and TRBJ1-6; no firm D call. V was trimmed by 4 bases and J by 7 bases, leaving 11 bases between them. Germline CDR1 reads MNHNS; CDR2 reads SASEGT. The CDR3 loop spans 14 amino acids. CDR3 coding DNA: TGTGCCAGCAGTGCTCGGTACCTCAATTCACCCCTCCACTTT. It is translated as CASSARYLNSPLHF.

This sequence joins TRBV6-1 and TRBJ2-3; 7 bases match TRBD1. Per the germline V gene, CDR1 is MNHNS and CDR2 is SASEGT. Germline trimming cut 4 bases from V and 2 bases from J; bases unmatched to any gene: 6. This CDR3 is 15 amino acids long. The CDR3 loop is CASSGSGQTTDTQYF. The CDR3 coding sequence is TGTGCCAGCAGTGGTTCGGGACAGACCACAGATACGCAGTATTTT.